A selection of T cell receptor beta chains follows, all from one sample in a study of tumor-infiltrating lymphocytes in primary liver carcinoma. One entry per CDR3 protein, called by TCRdb with MiXCR from the multiplex PCR reads. The sample yields 300,000 to 350,000 distinct CDR3 sequences, about 61% seen once. The sequenced sample consisted of peripheral blood. Every receptor here comes from a man aged 35-49 years with primary liver carcinoma and hepatitis B virus infection. The CDR3 runs from the conserved cysteine through the conserved F or W. The order of the fields is J gene, V gene, clone size, D gene, CDR3 protein, CDR3 DNA. A D gene is named only where the DNA matches it firmly. Clone sizes are given selectively: once, few, many, or a class where the clone is expanded.

TRBJ2-2 TRBV12-3/TRBV12-4 many TRBD2 CASSWAGGNTGELFF TGTGCCAGCAGCTGGGCGGGAGGGAACACCGGGGAGCTGTTTTTT
TRBJ2-7 TRBV5-1 - TRBD2 CASSLDLAGAHYEQYF TGCGCCAGCAGCTTGGATCTAGCGGGAGCACACTACGAGCAGTACTTC
TRBJ2-1 TRBV12-3/TRBV12-4 - TRBD1 CASSLLGGGQGDNERSF TGTGCCAGCAGCCTTTTGGGTGGGGGACAGGGAGACAATGAGCGGTCCTTC
TRBJ2-5 TRBV29-1 - - CSVEDLTAQKTQYF TGCAGCGTTGAGGATCTCACAGCCCAAAAGACCCAGTACTTC
TRBJ2-7 TRBV11-2 - TRBD2 CASSLAGLAVSYEQYF TGTGCCAGCAGCTTAGCGGGACTAGCGGTTAGCTACGAGCAGTACTTC
TRBJ2-1 TRBV11-2 - - CASSFRPRNYEQFF TGTGCCAGCAGCTTCCGACCCCGTAACTATGAGCAGTTCTTT
TRBJ1-5 TRBV4-1 - - CASSQGLGRGDQPQHF TGCGCCAGCAGCCAGGGGCTGGGACGGGGAGATCAGCCCCAGCATTTT
TRBJ1-4 TRBV4-1 many - CASRSPLAGNNEKLFF TGCGCCAGCAGATCACCCCTGGCGGGGAATAATGAAAAACTGTTTTTT
TRBJ2-1 TRBV12-3/TRBV12-4 many - CASSFGNRGFRNNEQFF TGTGCCAGCAGCTTTGGAAATCGCGGGTTCCGTAACAATGAGCAGTTCTTC
TRBJ2-1 TRBV11-2 - TRBD2 CVSSLESLAGGLRSEQFF TGTGTCAGCAGCTTAGAGTCTTTAGCGGGAGGACTTCGCAGTGAGCAGTTCTTC
TRBJ2-2 TRBV11-3 once - CASSLRGLSTGEPFF TGTGCCAGCAGCCTGAGAGGGTTAAGCACCGGGGAGCCGTTTTTT
TRBJ2-3 TRBV6-2/TRBV6-3 many TRBD2 CASSARPRGSGSRGEYF TGTGCCAGCAGTGCACGGCCCCGGGGAAGCGGGAGTCGAGGAGAGTATTTT
TRBJ2-1 TRBV4-3 once - CAGSQEDGSSYNEQFF TGCGCCGGCAGTCAAGAAGACGGGAGCTCCTACAATGAGCAGTTCTTC
TRBJ1-5 TRBV10-2 - - CASSESPATPHQPQHF TGCGCCAGCAGTGAGTCCCCAGCGACCCCCCATCAGCCCCAGCATTTT
TRBJ2-1 TRBV11-2 - - CASNISGSYNEQFF TGTGCCAGCAACATCAGCGGCTCCTACAATGAGCAGTTCTTC
TRBJ2-1 TRBV28 few TRBD2 CASSLPGEREDEQFF TGTGCCAGCAGTTTGCCTGGGGAGCGGGAGGATGAGCAGTTCTTC
TRBJ2-2 TRBV5-1 many - CASSLAERPGELFF TGCGCCAGCAGCTTGGCCGAGAGACCCGGGGAGCTGTTTTTT
TRBJ2-1 TRBV5-6 many - CASRHSGGDEQFF TGTGCCAGCCGACACAGTGGAGGGGATGAGCAGTTCTTC